Detailed here is one T cell receptor beta chain. The germline V and J ends were trimmed by 5 bases and 0 bases, with 11 bases remaining between them. This CDR3 has 15 amino acids. CDR1 and CDR2 from the germline V gene are MNHEY and SVGEGT. This specimen comes from a study of blood T cell repertoires in COVID-19. The wider study: The United States, Italy and Spain supplied acute and convalescent COVID-19 samples. In each case, the material was cDNA or gDNA derived from T cells, B-cell-depleted T cells, or PBMCs.

Original handling: Reference gene primers were amplified, and this amplification served to estimate nucleated cell counts. This table comes from immunoSEQ multiplex PCR, and its TCRdb copy is limited to in-frame clones, with some not included. Clonal size and the V and J genes are those of that table, whereas D and trimming came from the DNA. The sample has roughly 330,000 clones, more than 70% seen once; the top ten hold 5% to 7.5%. This sequence originates from a man between 18 and 29 years old who had recovered from COVID-19. The specimen was peripheral blood. The chain joins TRBV6-2 or TRBV6-3 to TRBJ2-4, with D perhaps TRBD2 (6 bases). The CDR3 DNA follows: TGTGCCAGCAGTGGTCCGGGACTAGCCAAAAACATTCAGTACTTC. The encoded protein is CASSGPGLAKNIQYF.